The clone carrying this TCR beta chain was observed a single time. This specimen belongs to a study of immune evolution from preneoplasia to lung adenocarcinoma. Profiled with immunoSEQ multiplex PCR; TCRdb holds only in-frame clones, not every one. This table has about 8,000 clones, around 80% appearing once. With 6 bases removed from V and 7 bases from J, the gap between germline ends came to 22 bases. Germline CDR1 SNHLY, CDR2 FYNNEI. The CDR3 consists of 16 residues. The V gene is TRBV2, the J gene TRBJ2-1, with D possibly matching TRBD2 (6 bases). Material for sequencing was FFPE adjacent normal lung tissue. This TCR was recovered from a person between 70 and 80 years old with lung adenocarcinoma. CDR3 DNA: TGTGCCAGCAGCGCCAATCATGGGAGGATTTCAAATGAGCAGTTCTTC. This gives the protein CASSANHGRISNEQFF.